Below, 12 T cell receptor beta chains from the same sample are listed, as sequenced in a study of cytomegalovirus exposure and HLA in healthy donors. Here immunoSEQ multiplex PCR was the method, and the copy in TCRdb shows in-frame clones only, minus some. The sample consists of around 120,000 clones, 86% of them appearing once. The sample taken for sequencing was PBMCs. Receptors originate from a man in his late teens or twenties in good health and CMV-seronegative.

The chain uses TRBV15 and TRBJ1-2, with D perhaps TRBD1 (6 bases). Germline lookup yields CDR1 LNHNV and CDR2 YYDKDF (reference sequence). Trimming removed 3 bases from V and 5 bases from J, with 16 bases in between. The length of the CDR3 is 15 residues. The DNA of the CDR3 is TGTGCCACCAGCAGGGAAACAGGGAACCTTTATGGCTACACCTTC. This translates into CATSRETGNLYGYTF. Combining the CDR3 with reference TRBV15 and TRBJ1-2 gives the whole variable domain DAMVIQNPRYQVTQFGKPVTLSCSQTLNHNVMYWYQQKSSQAPKLLFHYYDKDFNNEADTPDNFQSRRPNTSFCFLDIRSPGLGDTAMYLCATSRETGNLYGYTFGSGTRLTVV.

This rearrangement joins TRBV29-1 to TRBJ2-1; D is unclear. This CDR3 has 12 residues. The V end was cut by 3 bases, the J end by 5 bases, with 8 bases between. In germline, CDR1 is SQVTM, CDR2 ANQGSEA. The CDR3 spells CSVDSVHNEQFF. In nucleotides, the CDR3 is TGCAGCGTTGATTCCGTCCACAATGAGCAGTTCTTC.

This clone was seen once. In DNA, the CDR3 is TGTGCCTGGAGTGCCCCACCGGGAGGAAACACCATATATTTT. It is translated as CAWSAPPGGNTIYF. The chain employs TRBV30 and TRBJ1-3; unclear D gene. The V and J ends lost 1 base and 4 bases respectively, with 11 bases between them. Germline V CDR1 and CDR2: GTSNPN, SVGIG (reference sequence). The CDR3 totals 14 residues.

The chain links TRBV4-1 to TRBJ1-4; tentatively, D is TRBD1 (5 bases). Trimming removed 1 base at V and 7 bases at J, with 16 bases between. Looked up from germline, CDR1 is MGHRA and CDR2 is YSYEKL. The CDR3 length is 16 residues. The CDR3 spells CASSQVQGGLGEKLFF. In nucleotides, the CDR3 is TGCGCCAGCAGCCAAGTTCAGGGAGGATTGGGTGAAAAACTGTTTTTT.

This clone turned up a few times. The CDR3 here is CASSVQGQITDTQYF. For the CDR3, the DNA is TGTGCCAGCAGTGTTCAAGGACAGATCACAGATACGCAGTATTTT. The V call is TRBV6-1, the J call TRBJ2-3, with D perhaps matching TRBD1 (6 bases). V lost 4 bases and J lost 2, with 13 bases in between. This CDR3 region has 15 residues. CDR1 and CDR2 (germline): MNHNS, SASEGT.

This sequence joins TRBV30 and TRBJ2-5; D ambiguous. Germline V gene lookup returns CDR1 GTSNPN and CDR2 SVGIG (reference sequence). Trimming took 0 bases from V and 2 from J, leaving 10 bases between them. CDR3 length equals 14 residues. CDR3 coding DNA: TGTGCCTGGAGTGTCGCGGTGTTGCAAGAGACCCAGTACTTC. Translated, it gives CAWSVAVLQETQYF.

The chain links TRBV28 to TRBJ2-5; D might be TRBD1 (6 bases). Trimming took off 5 bases at V and 1 base at J, with 14 bases between the two ends. The CDR3 covers 15 residues. Germline assignment: CDR1 MDHEN and CDR2 SYDVKM. The CDR3 nucleotides are TGTGCCAGCAGTGGCGGAGGACAGAGCCAAGAGACCCAGTACTTC. This encodes CASSGGGQSQETQYF.

The rearrangement joins TRBV6-1 to TRBJ2-2, with 9 nucleotides matching TRBD1. In germline, CDR1 is MNHNS, CDR2 SASEGT. The length of the CDR3 is 17 residues. The trim removed 1 base at V and 1 base at J, leaving 4 bases unmatched. This CDR3 reads CASSEGPGQGNTGELFF. CDR3 in DNA: TGTGCCAGCAGTGAAGGTCCGGGACAGGGGAACACCGGGGAGCTGTTTTTT.

The chain employs TRBV6-5 and TRBJ1-2; the D gene is possibly TRBD1 (6 bases). The CDR3 loop spans 11 amino acids. The germline CDR1 and CDR2 sequences are MNHEY and SVGAGI. V was clipped by 7 bases and J by 8 bases, with 11 bases between them. The CDR3 protein is CASISGQGYTF. The CDR3 DNA sequence: TGTGCCAGCATCTCGGGACAAGGCTACACCTTC.

V gene TRBV6-1 combines with J gene TRBJ1-5; no firm D call. The CDR3 extends over 10 amino acids. V was cut by 8 bases and J by 6 bases, with 5 bases left in between. Germline values: CDR1 MNHNS, CDR2 SASEGT. Here the CDR3 DNA reads TGTGCCAGCGGCATTCAGCCCCAGCATTTT. Translated: CASGIQPQHF.

This chain uses TRBV6-1 with TRBJ1-3, with D perhaps TRBD1 (5 bases). Germline lookup yields CDR1 MNHNS and CDR2 SASEGT. V lost 5 bases and J 2 bases, leaving 13 bases between the germline ends. The CDR3 sequence is 15 residues long. The CDR3 bases are TGTGCCAGCAGTTCCCCTCCGGGGGCTGGAAACACCATATATTTT. Protein sequence: CASSSPPGAGNTIYF.

In this sample, this clone turned up once. The chain uses TRBV14 and TRBJ2-7; 7 bases map to TRBD2. J lost 3 bases, V lost 0 bases, and 11 bases had no gene match. CDR3 length: 17 residues. CDR1 and CDR2 (germline): SGHDN, FVKESK. The DNA of the CDR3 is TGTGCCAGCAGCCAAGACTACCCGGGACTAATAAACTACGAGCAGTACTTC. It encodes CASSQDYPGLINYEQYF.